The source of this T cell receptor beta chain is a study of CD8 T cells in Susac syndrome. Sequencing targeted TCR beta in T cells from blood (CD8+ and CD4+). The authors reverse transcribed about 0.5 to 1 ug RNA with random hexamers. TCRdb processed the immunoSEQ multiplex PCR reads anew with MiXCR; each CDR3 protein has one entry. The repertoire holds about 120,000 distinct CDR3 sequences, with 85% to 95% as singletons. The CDR3 covers 16 residues. J lost 5 bases, V lost 5 bases, and 11 bases had no gene match. Germline V lookup: CDR1 SGHVS, CDR2 FNYEAQ. The chain is built from TRBV7-6 and TRBJ2-7; 11 bases match TRBD2. The sequence came from a human donor in good health. The sample taken for sequencing was CD8+ T cells from PBMCs. The CDR3 DNA reads as TGTGCCAGCAGCCCCCTCACTAGCGGGGGTTTCAACGAGCAGTACTTC. This encodes CASSPLTSGGFNEQYF.